This T cell receptor beta chain was recovered during a study of CD8+CD57+ T cells in acquired aplastic anemia. Study-level information: Quantities of DNA derived from sorted CD4+ and CD8+ cells averaged around 3 ug.

This clonotype has just a few counts. Its antigen is unidentified. Germline V gene lookup returns CDR1 SQVTM and CDR2 ANQGSEA. V lost 4 bases and J lost 1; bases outside the gene matches: 7. This CDR3 is built from 16 residues. Whole-study results and caveats: Patients and controls shared about 30 CD8+ CDR3 sequences.

Genomic DNA was employed as the template in profiling TCR beta VDJ and CDR3. One entry per CDR3 protein, called by TCRdb with MiXCR from the reads. The data contain about 270,000 distinct CDR3 sequences, about 56% of them singletons. The chain combines TRBV29-1 with TRBJ2-1; 10 bases match TRBD2. The origin of this receptor is a human donor with severe aplastic anemia or a healthy control (not recorded which). Sequenced input: sorted CD4+, CD8+, or CD8+CD57+ T cells (not recorded which) from PBMCs. CDR3 amino acids: CSVGTSGDSSYNEQFF. For the CDR3, the DNA is TGCAGCGTTGGGACTAGCGGAGATTCTTCCTACAATGAGCAGTTCTTC.